This TCR beta chain was obtained from a study of OX40 agonist ivuxolimab in advanced cancers. Study at large: As their treatment, patients were administered ivuxolimab, an agonistic anti-OX40 (CD134) antibody. Ivuxolimab was administered intravenously to patients at 0.01 to 10 mg/kg every 2 weeks. Prior therapy, whether anti-PD-1, anti-PD-L1 or anti-CTLA-4, was allowed, and 40% had some. Study-wide points: Among the nonresponders, some also had low normalized T-cell clonal expansion.

Sequencing used immunoSEQ multiplex PCR; TCRdb keeps in-frame clones, though not all of them. The repertoire has fewer than 30,000 clones, around nine tenths of them found once; the top ten carry under 20%. V lost 7 bases to trimming and J lost 3 bases; unmatched junction nucleotides: 3. The CDR3 has 13 amino acids. The germline V gene encodes CDR1 MNHNY and CDR2 SVGAGI (reference sequence). About this clone: Antigen: not known.

The chain combines TRBV6-6 with TRBJ2-1, with 7 positions matching TRBD2. This clonotype originated in an adult with an advanced solid tumor such as melanoma, head and neck, liver or kidney cancer. The source was CD4+ or CD8+ T cells sorted from blood, collected in a trial of the OX40 agonist ivuxolimab. CDR3 region: CASTLADYNEQFF. The CDR3 DNA follows: TGTGCCAGCACGCTAGCGGACTACAATGAGCAGTTCTTC.